The rows below give T cell receptor beta chains drawn from one sample of a study of shared clonotypes between healthy human individuals. The repertoire was sequenced with immunoSEQ multiplex PCR; TCRdb's copy has only in-frame clones and lacks some. The sample lists roughly 2 million clones, 90% to 95% occurring once. Sequenced material: naive CD4+ T cells sorted from blood. These receptors were taken from a man aged 18 to 30 in good health. The CDR3 runs from the conserved cysteine through the conserved F or W. The order of the fields is D gene, J gene, clone size, V gene, CDR3 protein, CDR3 DNA. The D gene is left open where the match is weak. A clone size is listed for some rows: how often the clone was seen (once, few, many), or a class if it is expanded.

>-|TRBJ2-5|-|TRBV5-1
CANSLSDYQETQYF
TGCGCCAACAGCTTAAGCGACTATCAAGAGACCCAGTACTTC
>-|TRBJ2-3|-|TRBV4-1
CASSRWESTDTQYF
TGCGCCAGCAGCCGCTGGGAGAGCACAGATACGCAGTATTTT
>-|TRBJ1-6|-|TRBV25-1
CASRVPGNNSPLHF
TGTGCCAGCAGAGTGCCGGGGAATAATTCACCCCTCCACTTT
>-|TRBJ2-3|-|TRBV5-6
CASSPGRRDTQYF
TGTGCCAGCAGCCCGGGGAGGAGGGATACGCAGTATTTT
>-|TRBJ1-4|-|TRBV10-3
CAISESDGPYEKLFF
TGTGCCATCAGTGAGTCCGATGGCCCTTACGAAAAACTGTTTTTT
>-|TRBJ1-1|-|TRBV7-8
CASSLVDRNTEAFF
TGTGCCAGCAGCTTAGTGGACAGGAACACTGAAGCTTTCTTT
>TRBD1|TRBJ2-4|-|TRBV10-3
CAISDGTVDLRVQYF
TGTGCCATCAGTGACGGGACAGTCGACCTAAGGGTTCAGTACTTC
>-|TRBJ1-2|-|TRBV5-6
CASSLVAGGKNYGYTF
TGTGCCAGCAGCTTGGTAGCCGGGGGTAAGAACTATGGCTACACCTTC
>TRBD1|TRBJ1-4|-|TRBV29-1
CSAATGVVTEKLFF
TGCAGCGCCGCTACAGGGGTTGTCACCGAAAAACTGTTTTTT
>TRBD1|TRBJ2-7|-|TRBV28
CASSPLTGAGTYEQYF
TGTGCCAGCAGTCCCCTGACAGGGGCAGGAACCTACGAGCAGTACTTC
>TRBD1|TRBJ2-5|-|TRBV5-1
CASSRTGVETQYF
TGCGCCAGCAGTCGAACAGGGGTGGAGACCCAGTACTTC
>-|TRBJ2-2|-|TRBV6-1
CASGVAENTGELFF
TGTGCCAGCGGGGTGGCCGAGAACACCGGGGAGCTGTTTTTT
>-|TRBJ1-2|-|TRBV10-2
CASSEPTAFYGYTF
TGCGCCAGCAGTGAGCCGACAGCATTCTATGGCTACACCTTC
>-|TRBJ1-2|-|TRBV4-1
CASSPSHKLLYGYTF
TGCGCCAGCAGCCCATCCCACAAGCTACTCTATGGCTACACCTTC
>TRBD2|TRBJ2-5|-|TRBV7-9
CASSLGVDGGNQETQYF
TGTGCCAGCAGCTTAGGCGTTGACGGGGGGAACCAAGAGACCCAGTACTTC
>-|TRBJ1-5|-|TRBV6-1
CASSAAYSNQPQHF
TGTGCCAGCAGTGCCGCATATAGCAATCAGCCCCAGCATTTT
>-|TRBJ2-7|-|TRBV12-5
CASGDPRAASPHEQYF
TGTGCTAGTGGTGACCCCCGGGCCGCCTCCCCCCACGAGCAGTACTTC
>-|TRBJ1-4|-|TRBV10-3
CAISEWQSNEKLFF
TGTGCCATCAGTGAGTGGCAGTCCAATGAAAAACTGTTTTTT
>-|TRBJ1-1|-|TRBV6-6
CASTVGPVNTEAFF
TGTGCCAGCACGGTGGGACCGGTGAACACTGAAGCTTTCTTT
>TRBD2|TRBJ2-7|-|TRBV19
CASSRSGGSSYEQYF
TGTGCCAGTAGTCGGAGCGGGGGAAGCTCCTACGAGCAGTACTTC
>-|TRBJ1-6|-|TRBV6-1
CASSERGEVGSPLHF
TGTGCCAGCAGTGAGAGGGGGGAAGTAGGATCACCCCTCCACTTT
>-|TRBJ2-1|-|TRBV5-4
CASSLAGGTSYNEQFF
TGTGCCAGCAGCCTTGCCGGCGGGACATCCTACAATGAGCAGTTCTTC
>-|TRBJ2-7|-|TRBV6-5
CASSYSRRTVYEQYF
TGTGCCAGCAGTTACTCCCGCAGGACGGTCTACGAGCAGTACTTC
>TRBD1|TRBJ1-2|-|TRBV11-2
CASSLDRGSGYTF
TGTGCCAGCAGCTTGGACAGGGGATCTGGCTACACCTTC
>-|TRBJ2-1|-|TRBV10-2
CASSAGIYNEQFF
TGCGCCAGCAGTGCCGGGATTTACAATGAGCAGTTCTTC
>TRBD2|TRBJ2-2|-|TRBV4-3
CASSSGTNTGELFF
TGCGCCAGCTCTAGCGGGACGAACACCGGGGAGCTGTTTTTT
>TRBD2|TRBJ2-7|-|TRBV10-2
CASSLSSGSSSYEQYF
TGCGCCAGCAGTCTATCTAGCGGGTCTTCCTCCTACGAGCAGTACTTC
>TRBD1|TRBJ2-7|-|TRBV28
CASSGRQGIHYEQYF
TGTGCCAGCAGCGGAAGACAGGGGATCCATTACGAGCAGTACTTC
>-|TRBJ2-2|-|TRBV7-2
CASSLQGSYTGELFF
TGTGCCAGCAGCTTACAGGGCTCCTACACCGGGGAGCTGTTTTTT
>TRBD1|TRBJ1-5|-|TRBV27
CASRPQGDGQPQHF
TGTGCCAGCAGGCCACAGGGGGATGGCCAGCCCCAGCATTTT
>TRBD2|TRBJ2-5|-|TRBV5-4
CASSQPTGRVQETQYF
TGTGCCAGCAGCCAGCCTACCGGGAGGGTCCAAGAGACCCAGTACTTC
>-|TRBJ2-2|-|TRBV7-6
CASSYDRMSTGELFF
TGTGCCAGCAGCTACGACAGAATGTCAACCGGGGAGCTGTTTTTT
>TRBD2|TRBJ2-5|-|TRBV7-6
CASSLGGSGRRKTQYF
TGTGCCAGCAGCTTAGGGGGTAGCGGGAGACGAAAGACCCAGTACTTC
>TRBD1|TRBJ1-3|-|TRBV10-3
CAIRDRDRNSGNTIYF
TGTGCCATCAGGGACCGGGACAGGAACTCTGGAAACACCATATATTTT
>TRBD1|TRBJ2-2|-|TRBV27
CASSLGQGAFTGELFF
TGTGCCAGCAGTTTAGGACAGGGGGCGTTCACCGGGGAGCTGTTTTTT
>-|TRBJ1-2|-|TRBV19
CASSSRTAGYGYTF
TGTGCCAGTAGCAGTAGGACAGCTGGCTATGGCTACACCTTC
>-|TRBJ2-5|-|TRBV2
CASSVRLAYQETQYF
TGTGCCAGCAGTGTGAGGCTAGCTTACCAAGAGACCCAGTACTTC
>-|TRBJ1-1|-|TRBV13
CASKEGLNTEAFF
TGTGCCAGCAAGGAGGGGCTGAACACTGAAGCTTTCTTT
>-|TRBJ2-3|once|TRBV9
CASRSTDTQYF
TGTGCCAGTCGTAGCACAGATACGCAGTATTTT
>TRBD2|TRBJ2-7|-|TRBV5-4
CASSFLAGDHHEQYF
TGTGCCAGCAGCTTTTTAGCGGGAGATCACCACGAGCAGTACTTC
>-|TRBJ2-1|once|TRBV7-2
CASSLAPLVSYNEQFF
TGTGCCAGCAGCTTAGCGCCCCTGGTCTCCTACAATGAGCAGTTCTTC
>-|TRBJ1-3|-|TRBV5-1
CASSEGGEIGNTIYF
TGCGCCAGCAGTGAGGGGGGAGAGATCGGAAACACCATATATTTT
>-|TRBJ2-1|-|TRBV9
CASSVALGVEGNEQFF
TGTGCCAGCAGCGTAGCTTTGGGGGTTGAAGGCAATGAGCAGTTCTTC